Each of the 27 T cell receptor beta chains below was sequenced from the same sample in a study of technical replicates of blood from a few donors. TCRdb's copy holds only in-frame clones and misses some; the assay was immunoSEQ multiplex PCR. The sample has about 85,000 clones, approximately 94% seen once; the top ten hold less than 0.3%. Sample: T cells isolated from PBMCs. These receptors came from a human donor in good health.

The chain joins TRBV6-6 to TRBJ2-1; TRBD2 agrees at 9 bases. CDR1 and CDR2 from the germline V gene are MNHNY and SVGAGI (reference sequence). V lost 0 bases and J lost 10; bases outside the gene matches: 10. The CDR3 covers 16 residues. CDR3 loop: CASSYSEVSGREEQFF. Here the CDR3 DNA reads TGTGCCAGCAGTTACTCGGAGGTTAGCGGGAGAGAAGAGCAGTTCTTC.

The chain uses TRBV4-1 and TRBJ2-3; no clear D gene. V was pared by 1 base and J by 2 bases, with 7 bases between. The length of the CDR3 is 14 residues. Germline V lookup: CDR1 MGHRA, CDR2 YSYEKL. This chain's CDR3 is CASSQVSTTDTQYF. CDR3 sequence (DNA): TGCGCCAGCAGCCAAGTTTCTACCACAGATACGCAGTATTTT.

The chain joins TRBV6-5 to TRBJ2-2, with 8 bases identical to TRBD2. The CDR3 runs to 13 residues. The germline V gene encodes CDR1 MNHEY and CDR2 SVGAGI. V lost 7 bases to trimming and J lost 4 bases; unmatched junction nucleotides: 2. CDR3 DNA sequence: TGTGCCAGCACCGGGGGGGTCACCGGGGAGCTGTTTTTT. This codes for CASTGGVTGELFF.

As DNA, the CDR3 is TGTGCCAGCAGTTTCTCCAGGGGCAGGGGAAAAGATACGCAGTATTTT. It is translated as CASSFSRGRGKDTQYF. The gene calls are TRBV28 and TRBJ2-3; possible D gene TRBD1, 6 bases. The V gene lost 3 bases and the J gene lost 5 bases, with 18 bases spanning the gap. From germline, CDR1 is MDHEN and CDR2 SYDVKM. The CDR3 covers 16 residues.

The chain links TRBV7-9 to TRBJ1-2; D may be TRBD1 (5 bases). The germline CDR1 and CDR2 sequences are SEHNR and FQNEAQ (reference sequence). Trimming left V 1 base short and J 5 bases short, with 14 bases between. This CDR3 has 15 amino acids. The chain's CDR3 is CASSLGLRDLYGYTF. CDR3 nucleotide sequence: TGTGCCAGCAGCTTAGGACTACGGGACTTATATGGCTACACCTTC.

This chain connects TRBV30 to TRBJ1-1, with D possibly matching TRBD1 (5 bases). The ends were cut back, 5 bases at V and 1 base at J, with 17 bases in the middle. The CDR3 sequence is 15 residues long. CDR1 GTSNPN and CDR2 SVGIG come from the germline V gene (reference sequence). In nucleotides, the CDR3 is TGTGCCTGGGGGGCCCTAGGGGCACGGAACACTGAAGCTTTCTTT. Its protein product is CAWGALGARNTEAFF.

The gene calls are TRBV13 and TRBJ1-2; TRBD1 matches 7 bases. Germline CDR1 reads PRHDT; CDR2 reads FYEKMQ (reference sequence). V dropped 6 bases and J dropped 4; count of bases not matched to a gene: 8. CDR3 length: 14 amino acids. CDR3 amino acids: CASRRWTGSYGYTF. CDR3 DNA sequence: TGTGCCAGCAGACGTTGGACAGGCAGCTATGGCTACACCTTC.

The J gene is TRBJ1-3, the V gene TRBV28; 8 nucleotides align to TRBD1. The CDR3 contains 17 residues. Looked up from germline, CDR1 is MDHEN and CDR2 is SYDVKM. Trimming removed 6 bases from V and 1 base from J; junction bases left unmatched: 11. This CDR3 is CASRHSATGDSGNTIYF. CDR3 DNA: TGTGCCAGCAGGCACTCCGCGACAGGGGATTCTGGAAACACCATATATTTT. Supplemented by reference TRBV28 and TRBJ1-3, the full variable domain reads DVKVTQSSRYLVKRTGEKVFLECVQDMDHENMFWYRQDPGLGLRLIYFSYDVKMKEKGDIPEGYSVSREKKERFSLILESASTNQTSMYLCASRHSATGDSGNTIYFGEGSWLTVV.

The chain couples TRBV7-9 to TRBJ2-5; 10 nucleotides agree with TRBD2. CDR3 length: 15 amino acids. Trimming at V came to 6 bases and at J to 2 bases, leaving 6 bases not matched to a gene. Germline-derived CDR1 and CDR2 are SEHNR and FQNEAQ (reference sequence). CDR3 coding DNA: TGTGCCAGCAGTTTTCTAGCGGGGGTACAAGAGACCCAGTACTTC. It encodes CASSFLAGVQETQYF.

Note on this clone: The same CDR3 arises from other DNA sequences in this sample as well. CDR3 DNA sequence: TGTGCCAGCAGCTTTCCCGGGGGCTATGGCTACACCTTC. It encodes CASSFPGGYGYTF. This chain uses TRBV7-6 with TRBJ1-2, with a possible D match to TRBD1 (5 bases). The V gene lost 3 bases and the J gene lost 4 bases, with 9 bases spanning the gap. There are 13 residues in the CDR3. Germline loops: CDR1 SGHVS, CDR2 FNYEAQ.

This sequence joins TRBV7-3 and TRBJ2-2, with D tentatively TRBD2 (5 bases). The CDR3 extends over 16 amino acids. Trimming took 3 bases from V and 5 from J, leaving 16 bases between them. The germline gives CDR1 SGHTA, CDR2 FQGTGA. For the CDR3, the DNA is TGTGCCAGCAGCTTGAGACCCGGCGGGTTGACCGGGGAGCTGTTTTTT. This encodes CASSLRPGGLTGELFF.

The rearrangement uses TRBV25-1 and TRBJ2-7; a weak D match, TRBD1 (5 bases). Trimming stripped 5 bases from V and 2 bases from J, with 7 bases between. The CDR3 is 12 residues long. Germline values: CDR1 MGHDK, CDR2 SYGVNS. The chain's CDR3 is CASSKGAYEQYF. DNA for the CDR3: TGTGCCAGCAGTAAAGGGGCCTACGAGCAGTACTTC.

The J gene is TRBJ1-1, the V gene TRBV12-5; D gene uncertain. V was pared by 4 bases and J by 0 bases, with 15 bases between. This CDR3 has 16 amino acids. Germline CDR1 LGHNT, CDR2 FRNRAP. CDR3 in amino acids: CASGSSLGGMNTEAFF. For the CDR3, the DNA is TGTGCTAGTGGTTCGTCGCTCGGCGGTATGAACACTGAAGCTTTCTTT.

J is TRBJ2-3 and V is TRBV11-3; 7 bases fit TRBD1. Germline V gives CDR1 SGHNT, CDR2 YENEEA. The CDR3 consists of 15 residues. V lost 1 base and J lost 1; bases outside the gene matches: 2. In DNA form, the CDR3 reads TGTGCCAGCAGCTTAGGACAGGGAGGCACAGATACGCAGTATTTT. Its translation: CASSLGQGGTDTQYF.

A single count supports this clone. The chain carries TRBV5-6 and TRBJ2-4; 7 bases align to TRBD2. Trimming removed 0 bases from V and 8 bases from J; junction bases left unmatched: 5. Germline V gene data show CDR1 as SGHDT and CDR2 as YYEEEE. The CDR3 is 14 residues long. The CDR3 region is CASSLVLGGDIQYF. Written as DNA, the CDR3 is TGTGCCAGCAGCTTGGTGCTGGGAGGGGACATTCAGTACTTC.

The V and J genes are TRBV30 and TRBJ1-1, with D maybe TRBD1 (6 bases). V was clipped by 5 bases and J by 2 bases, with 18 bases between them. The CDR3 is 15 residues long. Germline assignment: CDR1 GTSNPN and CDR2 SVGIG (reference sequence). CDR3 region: CAWHTGTPINTEAFF. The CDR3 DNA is TGTGCCTGGCATACCGGGACACCTATCAACACTGAAGCTTTCTTT.

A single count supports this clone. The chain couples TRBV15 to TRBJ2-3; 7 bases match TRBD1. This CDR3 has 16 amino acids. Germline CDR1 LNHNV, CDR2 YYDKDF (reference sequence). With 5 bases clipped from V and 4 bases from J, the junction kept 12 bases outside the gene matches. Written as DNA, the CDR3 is TGTGCCACCAGCCCCCCCCGGACAGGTAATGCAGATACGCAGTATTTT. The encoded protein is CATSPPRTGNADTQYF.

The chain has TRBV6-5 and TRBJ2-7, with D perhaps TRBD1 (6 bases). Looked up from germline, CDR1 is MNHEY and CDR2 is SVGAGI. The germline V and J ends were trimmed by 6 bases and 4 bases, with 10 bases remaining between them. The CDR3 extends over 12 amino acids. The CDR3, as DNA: TGTGCCAGCAGGCGGACAGATTACGAGCAGTACTTC. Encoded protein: CASRRTDYEQYF.

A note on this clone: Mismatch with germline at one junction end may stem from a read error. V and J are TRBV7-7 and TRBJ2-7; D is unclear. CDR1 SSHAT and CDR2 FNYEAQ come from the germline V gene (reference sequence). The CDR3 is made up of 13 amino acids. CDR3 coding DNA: TGTGCTAGCAGCTTGGCAGCGTCCTACGAGCAGTACTTC. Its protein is CASSLAASYEQYF.

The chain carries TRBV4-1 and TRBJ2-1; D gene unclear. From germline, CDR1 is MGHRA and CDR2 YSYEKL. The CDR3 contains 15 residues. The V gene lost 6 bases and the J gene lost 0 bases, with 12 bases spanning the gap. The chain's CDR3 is CASRASESSYNEQFF. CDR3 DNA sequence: TGCGCCAGCAGAGCCAGCGAAAGCTCCTACAATGAGCAGTTCTTC.

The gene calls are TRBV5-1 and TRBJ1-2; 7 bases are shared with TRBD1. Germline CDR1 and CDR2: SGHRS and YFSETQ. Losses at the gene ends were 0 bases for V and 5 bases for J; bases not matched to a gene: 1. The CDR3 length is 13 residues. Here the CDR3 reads CASSLDRGYGYTF. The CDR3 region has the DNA TGCGCCAGCAGCTTGGACAGGGGATATGGCTACACCTTC. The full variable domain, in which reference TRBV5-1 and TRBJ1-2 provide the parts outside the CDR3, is KAGVTQTPRYLIKTRGQQVTLSCSPISGHRSVSWYQQTPGQGLQFLFEYFSETQRNKGNFPGRFSGRQFSNSRSEMNVSTLELGDSALYLCASSLDRGYGYTFGSGTRLTVV.

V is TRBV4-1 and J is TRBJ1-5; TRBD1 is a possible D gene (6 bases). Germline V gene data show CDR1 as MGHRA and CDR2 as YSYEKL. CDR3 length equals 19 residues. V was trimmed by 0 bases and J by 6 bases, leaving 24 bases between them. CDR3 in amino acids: CASSQDPPGHSSFGQPQHF. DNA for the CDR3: TGCGCCAGCAGCCAAGATCCTCCGGGACACTCATCCTTCGGTCAGCCCCAGCATTTT.

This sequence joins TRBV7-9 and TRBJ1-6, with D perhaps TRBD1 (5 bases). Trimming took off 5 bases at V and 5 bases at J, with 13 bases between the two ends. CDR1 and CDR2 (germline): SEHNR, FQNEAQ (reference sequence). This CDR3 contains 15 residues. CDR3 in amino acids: CASSVRVTDNSPLHF. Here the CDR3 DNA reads TGTGCCAGCAGCGTCAGGGTGACGGATAATTCACCCCTCCACTTT.

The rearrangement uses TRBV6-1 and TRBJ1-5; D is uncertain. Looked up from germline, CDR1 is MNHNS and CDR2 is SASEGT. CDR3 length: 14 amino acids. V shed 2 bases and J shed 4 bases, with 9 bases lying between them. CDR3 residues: CASSETPGNQPQHF. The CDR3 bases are TGTGCCAGCAGTGAAACGCCCGGGAATCAGCCCCAGCATTTT.

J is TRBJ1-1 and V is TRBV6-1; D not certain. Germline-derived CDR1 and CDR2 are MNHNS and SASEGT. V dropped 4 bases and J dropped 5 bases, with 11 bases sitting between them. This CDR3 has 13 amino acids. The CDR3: CASSGLTWTEAFF. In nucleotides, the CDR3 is TGTGCCAGCAGTGGATTGACTTGGACTGAAGCTTTCTTT.

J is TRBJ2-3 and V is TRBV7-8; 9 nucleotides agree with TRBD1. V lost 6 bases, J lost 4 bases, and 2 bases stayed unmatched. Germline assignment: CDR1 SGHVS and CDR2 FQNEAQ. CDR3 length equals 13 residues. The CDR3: CASRRDRADTQYF. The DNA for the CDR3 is TGTGCCAGCAGGCGGGACAGGGCAGATACGCAGTATTTT.

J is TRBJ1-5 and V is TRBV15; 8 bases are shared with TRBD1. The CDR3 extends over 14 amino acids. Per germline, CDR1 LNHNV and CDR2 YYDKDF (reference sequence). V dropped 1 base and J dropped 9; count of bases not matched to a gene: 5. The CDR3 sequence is CATSRASGGTPQHF. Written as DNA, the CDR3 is TGTGCCACCAGCAGAGCGTCAGGGGGCACGCCCCAGCATTTT.